The clone carrying this TCR beta chain occurred once. As yet, its antigen is unknown. Germline-derived CDR1 and CDR2 are DFQATT and SNEGSKA (reference sequence). The CDR3 has 10 amino acids. V lost 4 bases and J 2 bases, leaving 2 bases between the germline ends. This specimen comes from a study of cytomegalovirus exposure and HLA in healthy donors. This PCR relied on a set of 60 Vbeta primers and 13 Jbeta primers. Sequencing used immunoSEQ multiplex PCR; TCRdb keeps in-frame clones, though not all of them. The table has 150,000 to 200,000 clones, more than 75% seen once. Whole-study findings and limits: As was reported, the HLA-A and HLA-B alleles of most subjects were accurately predicted from TCR beta sequences. Several V segments, TRBV6-2 and TRBV6-3 among them, could not be told apart and were dropped. Sequencing artifact likely explains a cluster of highly shared sequence variants.

The sequence was obtained from a man between 18 and 35 years old in good health and CMV-seropositive. The sequenced material came from PBMCs. This rearrangement joins TRBV20-1 to TRBJ2-5, with D unresolved. The CDR3 DNA follows: TGCAGTGCTATACAAGAGACCCAGTACTTC. It specifies CSAIQETQYF.